This T cell receptor beta chain comes out of a study of T cell changes during pregnancy in multiple sclerosis. This clone was seen at least ten times. Trimming shortened V by 6 bases and J by 4 bases, and 18 bases separated the two germline ends. CDR1 is SEHNR and CDR2 is FQNEAQ in the germline V gene (reference sequence). The CDR3 covers 15 residues. Clones were read by immunoSEQ multiplex PCR, and TCRdb kept only the in-frame ones, dropping some. Of about 53,000 clones in the sample, 90% were seen once. The V gene is TRBV7-9, the J gene TRBJ1-1; D gene ambiguous. The specimen was CD8+ T cells from peripheral blood mononuclear cells, collected before pregnancy. The TCR originated in a female donor with multiple sclerosis, enrolled in a pregnancy study. The CDR3 spells CASRVTAGGSTEAFF. CDR3 DNA: TGTGCCAGCAGAGTTACTGCGGGTGGCAGCACTGAAGCTTTCTTT. The complete variable domain, with remaining parts taken from reference TRBV7-9 and TRBJ1-1, reads DTGVSQNPRHKITKRGQNVTFRCDPISEHNRLYWYRQTLGQGPEFLTYFQNEAQLEKSRLLSDRFSAERPKGSFSTLEIQRTEQGDSAMYLCASRVTAGGSTEAFFGQGTRLTVV.